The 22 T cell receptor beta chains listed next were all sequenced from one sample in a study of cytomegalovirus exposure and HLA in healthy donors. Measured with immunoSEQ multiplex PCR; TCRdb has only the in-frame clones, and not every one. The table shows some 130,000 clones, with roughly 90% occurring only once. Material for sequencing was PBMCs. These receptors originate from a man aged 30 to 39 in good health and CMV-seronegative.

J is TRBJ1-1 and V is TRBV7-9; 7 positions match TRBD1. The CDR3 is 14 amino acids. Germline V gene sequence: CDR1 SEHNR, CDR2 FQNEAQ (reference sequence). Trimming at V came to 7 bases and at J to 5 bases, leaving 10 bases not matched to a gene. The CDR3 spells CASTLDRVGTEAFF. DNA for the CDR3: TGTGCCAGCACTCTAGACAGGGTGGGTACTGAAGCTTTCTTT.

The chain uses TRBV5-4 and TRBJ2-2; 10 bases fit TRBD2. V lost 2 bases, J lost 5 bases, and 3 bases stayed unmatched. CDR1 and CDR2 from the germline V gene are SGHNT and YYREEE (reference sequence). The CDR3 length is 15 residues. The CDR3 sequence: CASSFSGRVTGELFF. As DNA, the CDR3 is TGTGCCAGCAGCTTCAGCGGGAGGGTTACCGGGGAGCTGTTTTTT.

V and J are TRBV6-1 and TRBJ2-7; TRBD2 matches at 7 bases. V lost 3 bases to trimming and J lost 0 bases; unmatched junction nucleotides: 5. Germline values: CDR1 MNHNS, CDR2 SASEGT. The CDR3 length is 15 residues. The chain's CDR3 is CASSEGVAGSYEQYF. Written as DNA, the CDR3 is TGTGCCAGCAGTGAGGGGGTAGCGGGCTCCTACGAGCAGTACTTC.

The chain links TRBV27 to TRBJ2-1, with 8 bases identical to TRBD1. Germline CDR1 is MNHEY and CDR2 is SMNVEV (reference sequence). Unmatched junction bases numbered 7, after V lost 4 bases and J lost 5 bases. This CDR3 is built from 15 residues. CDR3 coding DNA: TGTGCCAGCAGTTCTCCCGGGACAGGAGACAATGAGCAGTTCTTC. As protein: CASSSPGTGDNEQFF.

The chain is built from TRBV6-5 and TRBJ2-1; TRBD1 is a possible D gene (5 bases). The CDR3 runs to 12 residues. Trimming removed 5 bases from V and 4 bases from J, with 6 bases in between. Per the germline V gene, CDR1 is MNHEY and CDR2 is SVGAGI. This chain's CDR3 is CASSDSYNEQFF. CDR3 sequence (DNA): TGTGCCAGCAGTGACAGTTACAATGAGCAGTTCTTC.

CDR3 protein: CASSLRAGLAGGVSGELFF. CDR3 sequence (DNA): TGTGCCAGCAGCCTTCGTGCGGGACTAGCGGGAGGCGTCTCCGGGGAGCTGTTTTTT. V and J are TRBV7-3 and TRBJ2-2; 15 nucleotides line up with TRBD2. V shed 5 bases and J 6 bases; nucleotides not matched to a gene: 13. This CDR3 is 19 amino acids long. Germline V gene lookup returns CDR1 SGHTA and CDR2 FQGTGA.

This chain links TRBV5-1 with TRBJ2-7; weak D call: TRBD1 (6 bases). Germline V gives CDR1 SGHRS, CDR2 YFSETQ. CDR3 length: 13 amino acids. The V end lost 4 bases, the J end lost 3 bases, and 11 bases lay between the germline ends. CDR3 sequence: CASSTGPGYEQYF. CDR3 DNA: TGCGCCAGCAGCACAGGGCCTGGCTACGAGCAGTACTTC. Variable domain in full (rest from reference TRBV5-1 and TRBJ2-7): KAGVTQTPRYLIKTRGQQVTLSCSPISGHRSVSWYQQTPGQGLQFLFEYFSETQRNKGNFPGRFSGRQFSNSRSEMNVSTLELGDSALYLCASSTGPGYEQYFGPGTRLTVT.

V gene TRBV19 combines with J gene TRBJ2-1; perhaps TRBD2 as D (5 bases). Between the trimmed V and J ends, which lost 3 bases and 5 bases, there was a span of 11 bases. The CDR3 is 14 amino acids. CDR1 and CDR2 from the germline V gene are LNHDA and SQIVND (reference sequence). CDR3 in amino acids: CASSIGVGDNEQFF. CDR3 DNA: TGTGCCAGTAGTATTGGCGTGGGAGACAATGAGCAGTTCTTC.

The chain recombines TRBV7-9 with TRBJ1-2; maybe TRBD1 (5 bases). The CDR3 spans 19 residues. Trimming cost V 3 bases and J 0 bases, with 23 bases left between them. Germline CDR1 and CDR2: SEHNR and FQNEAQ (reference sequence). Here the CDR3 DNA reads TGTGCCAGCAGCTTTTCTTCATTCCCCCGCGGAGGGGCTAACTATGGCTACACCTTC. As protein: CASSFSSFPRGGANYGYTF.

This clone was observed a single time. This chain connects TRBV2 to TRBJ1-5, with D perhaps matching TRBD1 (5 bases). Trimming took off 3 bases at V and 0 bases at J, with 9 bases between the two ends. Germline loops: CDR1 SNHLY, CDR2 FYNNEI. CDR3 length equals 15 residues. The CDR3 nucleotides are TGTGCCAGCAGTGATTTCAGGGATAGCAATCAGCCCCAGCATTTT. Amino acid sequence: CASSDFRDSNQPQHF.

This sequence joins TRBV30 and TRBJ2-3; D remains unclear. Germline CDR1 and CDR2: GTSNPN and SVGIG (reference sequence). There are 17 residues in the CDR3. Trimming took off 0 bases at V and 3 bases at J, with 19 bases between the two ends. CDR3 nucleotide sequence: TGTGCCTGGAGTGTCGTCCGAGATCCGCGCCGTACAGATACGCAGTATTTT. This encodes CAWSVVRDPRRTDTQYF.

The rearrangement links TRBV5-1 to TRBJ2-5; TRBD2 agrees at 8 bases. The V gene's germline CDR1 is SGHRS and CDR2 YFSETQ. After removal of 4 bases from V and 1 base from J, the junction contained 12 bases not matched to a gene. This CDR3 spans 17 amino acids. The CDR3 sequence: CASSPGRGGITQETQYF. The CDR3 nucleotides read TGCGCCAGCAGCCCCGGGAGGGGCGGAATAACCCAAGAGACCCAGTACTTC.

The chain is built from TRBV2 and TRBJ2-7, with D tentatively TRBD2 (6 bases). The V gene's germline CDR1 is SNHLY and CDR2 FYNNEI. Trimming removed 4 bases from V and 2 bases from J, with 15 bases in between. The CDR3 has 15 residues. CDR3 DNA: TGTGCCAGCAGTGTAGGGGCTAGCGTGACCTACGAGCAGTACTTC. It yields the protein CASSVGASVTYEQYF.

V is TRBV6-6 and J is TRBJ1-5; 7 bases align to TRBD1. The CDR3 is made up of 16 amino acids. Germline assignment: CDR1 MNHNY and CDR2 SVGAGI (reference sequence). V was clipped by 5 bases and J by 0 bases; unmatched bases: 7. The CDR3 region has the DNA TGTGCCAGCAGTACACGTGGGACAGATAGCAATCAGCCCCAGCATTTT. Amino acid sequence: CASSTRGTDSNQPQHF.

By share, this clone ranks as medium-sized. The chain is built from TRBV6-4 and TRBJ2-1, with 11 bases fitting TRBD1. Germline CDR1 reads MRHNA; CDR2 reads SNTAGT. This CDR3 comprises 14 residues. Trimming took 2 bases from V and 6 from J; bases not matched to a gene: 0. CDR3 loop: CASSDGTGGNEQFF. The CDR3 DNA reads TGTGCCAGCAGTGACGGGACAGGGGGCAATGAGCAGTTCTTC.

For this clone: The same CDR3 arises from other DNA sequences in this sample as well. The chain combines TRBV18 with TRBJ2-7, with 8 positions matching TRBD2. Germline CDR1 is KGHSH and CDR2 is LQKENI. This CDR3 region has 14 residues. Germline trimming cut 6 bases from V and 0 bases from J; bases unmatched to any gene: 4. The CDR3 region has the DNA TGTGCCAGCTCGCCCGGGACTAGCTCCTACGAGCAGTACTTC. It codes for CASSPGTSSYEQYF.

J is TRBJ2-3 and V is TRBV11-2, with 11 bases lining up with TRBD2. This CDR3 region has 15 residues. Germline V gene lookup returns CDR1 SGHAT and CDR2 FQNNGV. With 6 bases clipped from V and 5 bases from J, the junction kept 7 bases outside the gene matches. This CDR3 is CASRPLAGEGDTQYF. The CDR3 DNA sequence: TGTGCCAGCAGGCCACTAGCGGGAGAGGGAGATACGCAGTATTTT.

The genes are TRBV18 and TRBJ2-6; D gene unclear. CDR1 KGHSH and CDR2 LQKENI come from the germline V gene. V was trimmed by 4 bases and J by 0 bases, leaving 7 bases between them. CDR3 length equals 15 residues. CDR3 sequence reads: CASSLDNSGANVLTF. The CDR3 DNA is TGTGCCAGCTCACTTGACAACTCTGGGGCCAACGTCCTGACTTTC.

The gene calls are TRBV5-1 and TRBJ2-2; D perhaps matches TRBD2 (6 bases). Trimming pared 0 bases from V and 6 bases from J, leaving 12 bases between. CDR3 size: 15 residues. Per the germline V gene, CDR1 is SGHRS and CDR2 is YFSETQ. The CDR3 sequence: CASSLDGSKAGELFF. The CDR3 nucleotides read TGCGCCAGCAGCTTGGACGGGAGTAAGGCCGGGGAGCTGTTTTTT.

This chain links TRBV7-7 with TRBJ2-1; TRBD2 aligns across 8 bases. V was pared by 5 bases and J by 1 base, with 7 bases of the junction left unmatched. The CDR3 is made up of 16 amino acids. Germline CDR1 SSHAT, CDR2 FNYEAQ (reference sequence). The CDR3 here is CASSPQAGVSYNEQFF. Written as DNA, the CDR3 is TGTGCCAGCAGCCCCCAAGCGGGAGTATCCTACAATGAGCAGTTCTTC.

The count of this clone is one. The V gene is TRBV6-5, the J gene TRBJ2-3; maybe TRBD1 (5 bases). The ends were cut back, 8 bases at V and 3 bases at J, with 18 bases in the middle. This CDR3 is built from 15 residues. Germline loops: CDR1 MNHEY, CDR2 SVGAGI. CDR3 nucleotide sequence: TGTGCCAGCGGCCGGGCAGGGCCCTCGACAGATACGCAGTATTTT. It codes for CASGRAGPSTDTQYF.

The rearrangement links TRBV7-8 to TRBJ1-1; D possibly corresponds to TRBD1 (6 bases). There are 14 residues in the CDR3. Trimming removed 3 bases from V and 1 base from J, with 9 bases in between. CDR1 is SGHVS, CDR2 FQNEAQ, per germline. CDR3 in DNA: TGTGCCAGCAGCTTCGTAGGGGGGAACACTGAAGCTTTCTTT. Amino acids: CASSFVGGNTEAFF.